Listed here are 20 T cell receptor beta chains from one sample, sequenced in a study of T cell responses to AZD1222 COVID-19 vaccine. Here immunoSEQ multiplex PCR was the method, and the copy in TCRdb shows in-frame clones only, minus some. The repertoire holds 80,000 or so clones, with nearly 90% as singletons. The sample in question was peripheral blood, obtained on day 0 of AZD1222 vaccination. The receptors were sampled from an adult in good health.

The chain employs TRBV5-1 and TRBJ2-4; 10 bases are shared with TRBD1. Germline-derived CDR1 and CDR2 are SGHRS and YFSETQ. V shed 0 bases, J shed 7 bases, and the junction held 4 bases outside the gene matches. The CDR3 length is 15 residues. The CDR3 here is CASSLGDRGMNIQYF. DNA of the CDR3: TGCGCCAGCAGCTTGGGGGACAGGGGAATGAACATTCAGTACTTC.

The chain recombines TRBV6-5 with TRBJ1-1; D might be TRBD1 (5 bases). Germline CDR1 and CDR2: MNHEY and SVGAGI. CDR3 length equals 13 residues. V dropped 5 bases and J dropped 1 base, with 8 bases sitting between them. The DNA for the CDR3 is TGTGCCAGCAGTAAGACAGCGAACACTGAAGCTTTCTTT. It is translated as CASSKTANTEAFF.

V usage is TRBV11-1 and J usage is TRBJ2-3; 7 nucleotides align to TRBD1. V dropped 5 bases and J dropped 2; count of bases not matched to a gene: 7. CDR1 is SGHAT and CDR2 is FQDESV in the germline V gene (reference sequence). This CDR3 has 15 residues. The chain's CDR3 is CASSPQTGTTDTQYF. For the CDR3, the DNA is TGTGCCAGCAGCCCCCAGACAGGGACCACAGATACGCAGTATTTT.

The chain joins TRBV5-4 to TRBJ2-5; 9 bases are shared with TRBD2. The CDR3 is 17 amino acids. V lost 4 bases, J lost 4 bases, and 14 bases stayed unmatched. Germline values: CDR1 SGHNT, CDR2 YYREEE (reference sequence). The CDR3 DNA reads TGTGCCAGCAGCACGGCGGCGCTTAGCGGGAGAGGAGAGACCCAGTACTTC. This codes for CASSTAALSGRGETQYF.

This clone was recorded a few times. The chain employs TRBV30 and TRBJ1-6, with 9 bases fitting TRBD1. The V and J ends lost 0 bases and 14 bases, in that order; junction bases with no gene match: 5. Germline values: CDR1 GTSNPN, CDR2 SVGIG (reference sequence). This CDR3 has 13 residues. This chain's CDR3 is CAWSVEGQGSLHF. The CDR3, as DNA: TGTGCCTGGAGTGTAGAGGGACAGGGTTCCCTCCACTTT.

The J gene is TRBJ2-1, the V gene TRBV5-1; D ambiguous. The ends were cut back, 2 bases at V and 1 base at J, with 4 bases in the middle. The CDR3 length is 13 residues. Per germline, CDR1 SGHRS and CDR2 YFSETQ. DNA of the CDR3: TGCGCCAGCAGCTTAAGTTCCTACAATGAGCAGTTCTTC. This gives the protein CASSLSSYNEQFF.

The rearrangement links TRBV2 to TRBJ1-6; D may be TRBD1 (6 bases). V lost 6 bases and J 7 bases, leaving 13 bases between the germline ends. The CDR3 has 14 amino acids. The germline CDR1 and CDR2 sequences are SNHLY and FYNNEI. This chain's CDR3 is CASRRDTINSPLHF. The DNA for the CDR3 is TGTGCCAGCAGGAGGGACACTATAAATTCACCCCTCCACTTT.

This chain connects TRBV30 to TRBJ1-2, with D possibly matching TRBD1 (5 bases). Trimming removed 3 bases from V and 0 bases from J, with 11 bases in between. Germline CDR1 is GTSNPN and CDR2 is SVGIG (reference sequence). The CDR3 sequence is 14 residues long. The CDR3 loop is CAWSDHRSNYGYTF. The CDR3 nucleotides read TGTGCCTGGAGCGATCACAGGTCTAACTATGGCTACACCTTC.

The rearrangement joins TRBV24-1 to TRBJ2-2; D gene ambiguous. V shed 7 bases and J shed 5 bases, with 4 bases lying between them. This CDR3 has 11 amino acids. CDR1 is KGHDR, CDR2 SFDVKD, per germline. As DNA, the CDR3 is TGTGCCACCAGCCAAACCGGGGAGCTGTTTTTT. This sequence encodes CATSQTGELFF.

J is TRBJ2-2 and V is TRBV6-5; D possibly corresponds to TRBD2 (5 bases). This CDR3 is built from 16 residues. Trimming removed 4 bases at V and 2 bases at J, with 14 bases between. Germline V gene lookup returns CDR1 MNHEY and CDR2 SVGAGI. Here the CDR3 DNA reads TGTGCCAGCAGTTTCGGGGATGAGGGCAACACCGGGGAGCTGTTTTTT. It is translated as CASSFGDEGNTGELFF.

The chain combines TRBV29-1 with TRBJ1-1, with D possibly matching TRBD1 (5 bases). CDR3 length equals 11 residues. Trimming removed 3 bases from V and 5 bases from J, with 7 bases in between. Per the germline V gene, CDR1 is SQVTM and CDR2 is ANQGSEA. In nucleotides, the CDR3 is TGCAGCGTTGAGGGGGTTACTGAAGCTTTCTTT. This sequence encodes CSVEGVTEAFF.

The chain uses TRBV3-1 (or the pseudogene TRBV3-2) and TRBJ1-3, with D hard to call. The CDR3 is made up of 16 amino acids. CDR1 and CDR2 from the germline V gene are LGHDT and YNNKEL (reference sequence). The V end was cut by 4 bases, the J end by 0 bases, with 13 bases between. CDR3 protein: CASSLWTTLSGNTIYF. CDR3 nucleotides: TGTGCCAGCAGCCTGTGGACTACGCTCTCTGGAAACACCATATATTTT.

This clone was observed once. The rearrangement uses TRBV6-1 and TRBJ2-3; a possible D gene is TRBD2 (5 bases). The length of the CDR3 is 16 residues. Germline V gene data show CDR1 as MNHNS and CDR2 as SASEGT. V was cut by 4 bases and J by 0 bases, with 14 bases left in between. This CDR3 reads CASSGKRSASTDTQYF. The CDR3 bases are TGTGCCAGCAGTGGAAAGCGGAGTGCTAGCACAGATACGCAGTATTTT.

As for this clone: One junction end does not reproduce the germline sequence, and a read error may be involved. The rearrangement links TRBV7-7 to TRBJ2-5; D possibly corresponds to TRBD1 (6 bases). The CDR3 is made up of 14 amino acids. Looked up from germline, CDR1 is SSHAT and CDR2 is FNYEAQ (reference sequence). The CDR3 DNA is TGTGCTAGCAGCTTAGCTGGGGGCCCAGAGACCCAGTACTTC. Encoded protein: CASSLAGGPETQYF.

This clone was picked up one time. The J gene is TRBJ2-1, the V gene TRBV12-3 or TRBV12-4; the D is unclear. This CDR3 has 12 amino acids. The V end was cut by 5 bases, the J end by 9 bases, with 11 bases between. The CDR3 region is CASSLQVGEQFF. The CDR3, as DNA: TGTGCCAGCAGTCTCCAGGTGGGTGAGCAGTTCTTC.

The CDR3 is CASGIQGSSYNSPLHF. DNA of the CDR3: TGTGCCAGCGGGATCCAGGGGAGCTCCTATAATTCACCCCTCCACTTT. The rearrangement uses TRBV7-9 and TRBJ1-6; TRBD1 is a possible D gene (6 bases). Trimming removed 8 bases at V and 0 bases at J, with 14 bases between. The CDR3 consists of 16 residues. The V gene's germline CDR1 is SEHNR and CDR2 FQNEAQ (reference sequence).

The CDR3 nucleotides read TGTGCCTGGATGCAGATTAACTATGGCTACACCTTC. It codes for CAWMQINYGYTF. The chain combines TRBV30 with TRBJ1-2; the D is unclear. The CDR3 is made up of 12 amino acids. Per the germline V gene, CDR1 is GTSNPN and CDR2 is SVGIG (reference sequence). Trimming cost V 4 bases and J 1 base, with 7 bases left between them.

V and J are TRBV19 and TRBJ1-5; unclear D gene. V lost 2 bases and J 0 bases, leaving 8 bases between the germline ends. Per germline, CDR1 LNHDA and CDR2 SQIVND (reference sequence). The CDR3 loop spans 15 amino acids. The CDR3 spells CASSIRQDSNQPQHF. The CDR3 DNA reads TGTGCCAGTAGTATACGCCAGGATAGCAATCAGCCCCAGCATTTT.

The rearrangement joins TRBV7-2 to TRBJ2-1; TRBD2 aligns across 13 bases. This CDR3 comprises 15 residues. Germline CDR1 is SGHTA and CDR2 is FQGNSA. Unmatched junction bases numbered 6, after V lost 6 bases and J lost 7 bases. CDR3 in DNA: TGTGCCAGCAGGCGGACTAGCGGGAGAGGTAATGAGCAGTTCTTC. This sequence encodes CASRRTSGRGNEQFF.

The rearrangement uses TRBV5-1 and TRBJ2-1; D gene uncertain. Per the germline V gene, CDR1 is SGHRS and CDR2 is YFSETQ. With 4 bases removed from V and 2 bases from J, the gap between germline ends came to 10 bases. The CDR3 extends over 14 amino acids. CDR3 bases: TGCGCCAGCAGCCAGCTCGGAACCTACAATGAGCAGTTCTTC. Translated: CASSQLGTYNEQFF. The full variable domain, in which reference TRBV5-1 and TRBJ2-1 provide the parts outside the CDR3, is KAGVTQTPRYLIKTRGQQVTLSCSPISGHRSVSWYQQTPGQGLQFLFEYFSETQRNKGNFPGRFSGRQFSNSRSEMNVSTLELGDSALYLCASSQLGTYNEQFFGPGTRLTVL.